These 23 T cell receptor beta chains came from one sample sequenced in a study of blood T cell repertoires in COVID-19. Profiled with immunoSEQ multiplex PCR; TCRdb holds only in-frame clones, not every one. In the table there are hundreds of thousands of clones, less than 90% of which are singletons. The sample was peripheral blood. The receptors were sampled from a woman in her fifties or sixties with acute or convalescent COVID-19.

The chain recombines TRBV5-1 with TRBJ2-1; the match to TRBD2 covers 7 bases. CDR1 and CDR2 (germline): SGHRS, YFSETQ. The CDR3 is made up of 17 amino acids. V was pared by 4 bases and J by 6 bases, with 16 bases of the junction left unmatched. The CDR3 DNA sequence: TGCGCCAGCAGCATACTTTCAGGCGGGAGTCTGTTCAATGAGCAGTTCTTC. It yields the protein CASSILSGGSLFNEQFF.

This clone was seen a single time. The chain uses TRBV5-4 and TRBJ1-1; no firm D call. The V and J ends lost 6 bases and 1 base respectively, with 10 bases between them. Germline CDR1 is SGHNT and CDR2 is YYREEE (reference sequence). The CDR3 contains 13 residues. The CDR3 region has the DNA TGTGCCAGCACAGTGGCCGAGAACACTGAAGCTTTCTTT. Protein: CASTVAENTEAFF.

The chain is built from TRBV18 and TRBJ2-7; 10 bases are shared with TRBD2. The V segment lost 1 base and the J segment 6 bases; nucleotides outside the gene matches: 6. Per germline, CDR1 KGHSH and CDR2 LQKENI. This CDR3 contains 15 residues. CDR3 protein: CASSPRERGGPEQYF. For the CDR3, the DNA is TGTGCCAGCTCACCACGGGAGCGGGGGGGCCCCGAGCAGTACTTC.

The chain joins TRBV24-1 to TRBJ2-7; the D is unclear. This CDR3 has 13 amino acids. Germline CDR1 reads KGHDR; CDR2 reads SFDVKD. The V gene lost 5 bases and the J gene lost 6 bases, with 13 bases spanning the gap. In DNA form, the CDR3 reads TGTGCCACCAGTGGCACGGGTGGGTTCGAGCAGTACTTC. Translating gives CATSGTGGFEQYF.

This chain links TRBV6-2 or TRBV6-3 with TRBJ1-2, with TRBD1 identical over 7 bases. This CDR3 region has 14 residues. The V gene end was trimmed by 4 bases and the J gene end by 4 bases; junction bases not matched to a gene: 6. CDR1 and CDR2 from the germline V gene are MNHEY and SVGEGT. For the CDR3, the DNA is TGTGCCAGCAGTTTTGAGACAGGGTTCTATGGCTACACCTTC. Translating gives CASSFETGFYGYTF.

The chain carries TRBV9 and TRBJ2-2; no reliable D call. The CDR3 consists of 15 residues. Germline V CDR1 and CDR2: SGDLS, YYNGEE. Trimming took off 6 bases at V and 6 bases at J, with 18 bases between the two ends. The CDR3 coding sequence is TGTGCCAGCAACAACATCCGTAATCATCCCGGGGAGCTGTTTTTT. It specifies CASNNIRNHPGELFF.

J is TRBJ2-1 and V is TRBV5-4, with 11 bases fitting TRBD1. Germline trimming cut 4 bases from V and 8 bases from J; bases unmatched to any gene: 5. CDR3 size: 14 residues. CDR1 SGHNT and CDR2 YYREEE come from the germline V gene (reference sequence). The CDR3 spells CASSAGQGGHEQFF. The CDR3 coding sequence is TGTGCCAGCAGCGCGGGACAGGGGGGCCATGAGCAGTTCTTC.

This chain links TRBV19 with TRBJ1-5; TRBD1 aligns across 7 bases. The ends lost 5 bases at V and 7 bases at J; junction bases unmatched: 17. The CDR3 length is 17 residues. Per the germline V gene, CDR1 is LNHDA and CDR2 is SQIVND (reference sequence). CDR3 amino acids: CASSPAPPTGIGQPQHF. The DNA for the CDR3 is TGTGCCAGTAGTCCTGCCCCCCCGACAGGGATCGGGCAGCCCCAGCATTTT.

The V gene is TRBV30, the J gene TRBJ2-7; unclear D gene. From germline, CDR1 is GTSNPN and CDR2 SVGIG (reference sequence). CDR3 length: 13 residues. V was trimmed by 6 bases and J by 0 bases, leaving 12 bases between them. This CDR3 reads CACRPGTSYEQYF. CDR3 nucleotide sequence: TGTGCCTGTAGACCGGGTACCTCCTACGAGCAGTACTTC. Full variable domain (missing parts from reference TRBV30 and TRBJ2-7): SQTIHQWPATLVQPVGSPLSLECTVEGTSNPNLYWYRQAAGRGLQLLFYSVGIGQISSEVPQNLSASRPQDRQFILSSKKLLLSDSGFYLCACRPGTSYEQYFGPGTRLTVT.

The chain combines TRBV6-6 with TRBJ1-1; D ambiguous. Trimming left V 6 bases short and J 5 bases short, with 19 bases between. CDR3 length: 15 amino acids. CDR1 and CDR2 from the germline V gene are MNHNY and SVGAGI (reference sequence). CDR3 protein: CASSLPGSPRTEAFF. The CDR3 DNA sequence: TGTGCCAGCAGCCTCCCGGGGAGTCCCCGAACTGAAGCTTTCTTT.

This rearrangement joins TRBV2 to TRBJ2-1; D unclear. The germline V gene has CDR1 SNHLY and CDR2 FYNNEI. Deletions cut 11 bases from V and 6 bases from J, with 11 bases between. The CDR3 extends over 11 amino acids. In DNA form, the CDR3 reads TGTGCCTTTTGGTTAGCCAATGAGCAGTTCTTC. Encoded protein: CAFWLANEQFF.

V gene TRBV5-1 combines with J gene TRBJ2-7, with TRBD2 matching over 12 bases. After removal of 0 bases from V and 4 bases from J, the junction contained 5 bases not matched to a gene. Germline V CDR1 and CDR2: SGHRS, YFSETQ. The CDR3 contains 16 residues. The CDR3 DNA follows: TGCGCCAGCAGCTTGGCACCGGGACTAGCGGGTTACGAGCAGTACTTC. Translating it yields CASSLAPGLAGYEQYF.

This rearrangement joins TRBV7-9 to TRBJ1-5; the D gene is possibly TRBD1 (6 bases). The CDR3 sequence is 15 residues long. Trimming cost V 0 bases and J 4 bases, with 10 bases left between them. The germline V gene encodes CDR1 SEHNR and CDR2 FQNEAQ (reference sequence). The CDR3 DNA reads TGTGCCAGCAGCTTAGCCGGGACAAATAATCAGCCCCAGCATTTT. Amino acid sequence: CASSLAGTNNQPQHF.

The DNA for the CDR3 is TGTGCCAGCAGCCAAAAACTAGAGCCGTCCACAGATACGCAGTATTTT. Protein: CASSQKLEPSTDTQYF. The rearrangement uses TRBV7-9 and TRBJ2-3, with a possible D match to TRBD2 (5 bases). Germline V lookup: CDR1 SEHNR, CDR2 FQNEAQ (reference sequence). The CDR3 loop spans 16 amino acids. Trimming stripped 5 bases from V and 2 bases from J, with 17 bases between.

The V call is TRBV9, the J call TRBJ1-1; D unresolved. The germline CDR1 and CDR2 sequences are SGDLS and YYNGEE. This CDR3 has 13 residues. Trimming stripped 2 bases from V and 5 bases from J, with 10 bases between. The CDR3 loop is CASSVGGKTEAFF. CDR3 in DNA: TGTGCCAGCAGCGTGGGCGGGAAAACTGAAGCTTTCTTT. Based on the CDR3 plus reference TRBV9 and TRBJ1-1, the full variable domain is DSGVTQTPKHLITATGQRVTLRCSPRSGDLSVYWYQQSLDQGLQFLIQYYNGEERAKGNILERFSAQQFPDLHSELNLSSLELGDSALYFCASSVGGKTEAFFGQGTRLTVV.

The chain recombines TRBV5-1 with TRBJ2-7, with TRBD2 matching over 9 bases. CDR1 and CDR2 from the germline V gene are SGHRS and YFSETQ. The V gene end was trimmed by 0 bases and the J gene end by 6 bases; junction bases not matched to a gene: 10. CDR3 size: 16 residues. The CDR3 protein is CASSLGFGAGGSEQYF. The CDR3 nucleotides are TGCGCCAGCAGCTTGGGGTTTGGTGCGGGAGGGAGCGAGCAGTACTTC.

CDR3 protein: CASTHSGGNNSPLHF. The CDR3 DNA reads TGTGCCAGCACCCACTCAGGGGGTAATAATTCACCCCTCCACTTT. V is TRBV6-6 and J is TRBJ1-6; 7 nucleotides line up with TRBD1. CDR1 MNHNY and CDR2 SVGAGI come from the germline V gene (reference sequence). The CDR3 runs 15 residues. The V segment lost 7 bases and the J segment 5 bases; nucleotides outside the gene matches: 8.

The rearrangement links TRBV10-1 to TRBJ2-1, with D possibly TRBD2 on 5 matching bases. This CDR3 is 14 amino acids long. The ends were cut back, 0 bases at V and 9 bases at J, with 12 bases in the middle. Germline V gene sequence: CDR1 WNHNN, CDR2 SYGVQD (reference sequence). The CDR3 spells CASSESKRWGEQFF. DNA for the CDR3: TGCGCCAGCAGTGAGTCGAAGCGGTGGGGTGAGCAGTTCTTC.

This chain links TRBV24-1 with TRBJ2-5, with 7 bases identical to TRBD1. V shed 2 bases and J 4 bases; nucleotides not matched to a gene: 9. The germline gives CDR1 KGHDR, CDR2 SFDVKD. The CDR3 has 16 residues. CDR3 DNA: TGTGCCACCAGTGATTCTAAGGGGGCGTCGAGAGAGACCCAGTACTTC. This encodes CATSDSKGASRETQYF.

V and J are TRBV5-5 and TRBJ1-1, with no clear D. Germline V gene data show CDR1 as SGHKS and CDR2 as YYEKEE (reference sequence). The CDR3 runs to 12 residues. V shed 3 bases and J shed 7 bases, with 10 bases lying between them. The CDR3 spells CASSSGEIEAFF. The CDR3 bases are TGTGCCAGCAGCTCCGGAGAAATTGAAGCTTTCTTT.

CDR3 loop: CASRNGVQETQYF. DNA for the CDR3: TGTGCCAGCAGAAACGGTGTACAAGAGACCCAGTACTTC. The rearrangement joins TRBV6-5 to TRBJ2-5; D is unclear. Deletions cut 6 bases from V and 2 bases from J, with 10 bases between. The CDR3 spans 13 residues. Per the germline V gene, CDR1 is MNHEY and CDR2 is SVGAGI.

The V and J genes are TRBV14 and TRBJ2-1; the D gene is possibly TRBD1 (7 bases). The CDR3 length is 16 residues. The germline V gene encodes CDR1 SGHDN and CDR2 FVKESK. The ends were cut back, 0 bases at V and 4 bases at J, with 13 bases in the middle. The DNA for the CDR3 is TGTGCCAGCAGCCAAGATGGAGGGACAGTGTACAATGAGCAGTTCTTC. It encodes CASSQDGGTVYNEQFF. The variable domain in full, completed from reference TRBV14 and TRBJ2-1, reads EAGVTQFPSHSVIEKGQTVTLRCDPISGHDNLYWYRRVMGKEIKFLLHFVKESKQDESGMPNNRFLAERTGGTYSTLKVQPAELEDSGVYFCASSQDGGTVYNEQFFGPGTRLTVL.

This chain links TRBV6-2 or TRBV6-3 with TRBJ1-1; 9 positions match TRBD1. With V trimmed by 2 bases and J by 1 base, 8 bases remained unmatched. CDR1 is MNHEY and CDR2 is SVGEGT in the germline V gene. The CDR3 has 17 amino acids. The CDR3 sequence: CASSYGTGLFWNTEAFF. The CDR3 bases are TGTGCCAGCAGTTACGGGACAGGGCTTTTTTGGAACACTGAAGCTTTCTTT.